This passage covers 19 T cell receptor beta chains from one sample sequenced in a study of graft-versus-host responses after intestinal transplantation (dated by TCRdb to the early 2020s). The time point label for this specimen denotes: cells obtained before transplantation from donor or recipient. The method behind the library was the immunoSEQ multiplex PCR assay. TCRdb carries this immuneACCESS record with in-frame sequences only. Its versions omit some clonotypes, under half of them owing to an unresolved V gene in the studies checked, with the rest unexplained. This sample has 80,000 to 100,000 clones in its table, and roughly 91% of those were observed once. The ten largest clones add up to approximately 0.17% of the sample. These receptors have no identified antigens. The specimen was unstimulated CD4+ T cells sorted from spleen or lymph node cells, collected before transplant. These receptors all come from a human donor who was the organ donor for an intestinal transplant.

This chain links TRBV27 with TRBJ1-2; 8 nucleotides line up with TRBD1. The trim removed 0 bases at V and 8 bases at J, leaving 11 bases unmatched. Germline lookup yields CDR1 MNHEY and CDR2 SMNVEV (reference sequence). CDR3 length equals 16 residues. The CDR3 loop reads CASSLSPRTGRGGYTF. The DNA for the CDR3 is TGTGCCAGCAGTTTATCCCCCCGGACAGGGCGGGGAGGCTACACCTTC.

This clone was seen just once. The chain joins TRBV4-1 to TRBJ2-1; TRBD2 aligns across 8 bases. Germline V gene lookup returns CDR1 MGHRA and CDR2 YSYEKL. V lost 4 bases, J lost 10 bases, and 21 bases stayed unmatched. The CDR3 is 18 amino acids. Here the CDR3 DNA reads TGCGCCAGCAGCCCGCGGGGGGTGGCAGTGGGACGCATTCCGGAGCAGTTCTTC. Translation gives CASSPRGVAVGRIPEQFF.

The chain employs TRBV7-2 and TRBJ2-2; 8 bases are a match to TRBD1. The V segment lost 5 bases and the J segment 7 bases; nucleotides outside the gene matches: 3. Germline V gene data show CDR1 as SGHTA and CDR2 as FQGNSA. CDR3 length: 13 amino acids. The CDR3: CASSIQGGGELFF. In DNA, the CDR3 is TGTGCCAGCAGCATACAGGGGGGCGGGGAGCTGTTTTTT.

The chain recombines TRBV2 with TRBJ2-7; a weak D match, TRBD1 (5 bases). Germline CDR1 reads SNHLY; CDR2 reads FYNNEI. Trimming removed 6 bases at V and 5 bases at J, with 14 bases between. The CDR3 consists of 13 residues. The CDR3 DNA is TGTGCCAGCAGACTGACAGTCGTCCACGAGCAGTACTTC. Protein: CASRLTVVHEQYF. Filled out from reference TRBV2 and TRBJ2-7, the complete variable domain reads EPEVTQTPSHQVTQMGQEVILRCVPISNHLYFYWYRQILGQKVEFLVSFYNNEISEKSEIFDDQFSVERPDGSNFTLKIRSTKLEDSAMYFCASRLTVVHEQYFGPGTRLTVT.

The CDR3 DNA reads TGTGCCAGCAGCTTAGCGAGGATGGCCAGGGAAGAGACCCAGTACTTC. Translated: CASSLARMAREETQYF. This rearrangement joins TRBV7-8 to TRBJ2-5; D might be TRBD1 (5 bases). Germline-derived CDR1 and CDR2 are SGHVS and FQNEAQ. Trimming pared 0 bases from V and 3 bases from J, leaving 14 bases between. This CDR3 is 16 amino acids long.

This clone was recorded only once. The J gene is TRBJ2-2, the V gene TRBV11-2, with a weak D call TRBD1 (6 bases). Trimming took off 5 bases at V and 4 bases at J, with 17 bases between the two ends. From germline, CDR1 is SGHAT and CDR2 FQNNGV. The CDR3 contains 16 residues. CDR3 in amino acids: CASSRIAGVVTGELFF. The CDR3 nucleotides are TGTGCCAGCAGCCGGATCGCAGGGGTCGTCACCGGGGAGCTGTTTTTT.

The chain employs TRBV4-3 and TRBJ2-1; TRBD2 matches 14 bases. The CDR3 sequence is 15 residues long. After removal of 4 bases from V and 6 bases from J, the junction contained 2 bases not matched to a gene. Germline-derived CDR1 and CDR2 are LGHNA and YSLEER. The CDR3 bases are TGCGCCAGCAGCCTGGGACTAGCGGGAGCCAATGAGCAGTTCTTC. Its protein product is CASSLGLAGANEQFF.

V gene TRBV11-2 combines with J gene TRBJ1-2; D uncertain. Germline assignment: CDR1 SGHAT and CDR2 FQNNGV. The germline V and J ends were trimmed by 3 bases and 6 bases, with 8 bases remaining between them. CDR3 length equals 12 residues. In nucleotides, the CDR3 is TGTGCCAGCAGCTTGAGCGGGAATGGCTACACCTTC. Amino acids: CASSLSGNGYTF.

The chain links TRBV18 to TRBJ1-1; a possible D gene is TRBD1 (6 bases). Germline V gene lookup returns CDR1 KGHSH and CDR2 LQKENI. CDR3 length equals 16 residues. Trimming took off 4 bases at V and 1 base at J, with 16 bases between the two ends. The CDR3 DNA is TGTGCCAGCTCACTACAGGGATTGGGGTCGAACACTGAAGCTTTCTTT. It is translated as CASSLQGLGSNTEAFF.

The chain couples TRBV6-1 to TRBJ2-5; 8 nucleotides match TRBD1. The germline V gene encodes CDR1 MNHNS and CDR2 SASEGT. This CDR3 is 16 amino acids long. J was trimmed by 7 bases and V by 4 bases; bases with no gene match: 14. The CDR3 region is CASSAPGGNGQGTQYF. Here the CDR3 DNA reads TGTGCCAGCAGTGCCCCCGGAGGGAATGGACAGGGGACCCAGTACTTC.

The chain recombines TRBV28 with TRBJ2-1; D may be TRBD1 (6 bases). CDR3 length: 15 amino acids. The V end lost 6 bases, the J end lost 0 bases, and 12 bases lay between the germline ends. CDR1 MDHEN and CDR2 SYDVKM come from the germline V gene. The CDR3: CASSRTASSYNEQFF. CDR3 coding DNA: TGTGCCAGCAGCCGGACAGCGAGCTCCTACAATGAGCAGTTCTTC.

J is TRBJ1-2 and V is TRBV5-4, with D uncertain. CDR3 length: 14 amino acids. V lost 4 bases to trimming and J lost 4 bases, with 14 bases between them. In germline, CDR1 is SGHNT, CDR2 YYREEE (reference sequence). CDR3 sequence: CASSPPGLLYGYTF. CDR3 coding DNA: TGTGCCAGCAGCCCCCCGGGGTTACTCTATGGCTACACCTTC.

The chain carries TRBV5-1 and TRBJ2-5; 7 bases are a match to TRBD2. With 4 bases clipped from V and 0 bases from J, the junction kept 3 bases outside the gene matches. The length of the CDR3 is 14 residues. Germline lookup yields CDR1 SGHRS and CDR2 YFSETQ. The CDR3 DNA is TGCGCCAGCAGCAGAGCGGGGTACCAAGAGACCCAGTACTTC. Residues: CASSRAGYQETQYF. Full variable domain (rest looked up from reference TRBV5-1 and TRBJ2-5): KAGVTQTPRYLIKTRGQQVTLSCSPISGHRSVSWYQQTPGQGLQFLFEYFSETQRNKGNFPGRFSGRQFSNSRSEMNVSTLELGDSALYLCASSRAGYQETQYFGPGTRLLVL.

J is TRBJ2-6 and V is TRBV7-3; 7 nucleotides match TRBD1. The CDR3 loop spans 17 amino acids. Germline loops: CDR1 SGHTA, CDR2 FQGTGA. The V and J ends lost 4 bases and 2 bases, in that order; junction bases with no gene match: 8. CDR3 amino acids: CASSSYRGLAGANVLTF. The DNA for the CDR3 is TGTGCCAGCAGCTCGTACAGGGGATTGGCTGGGGCCAACGTCCTGACTTTC.

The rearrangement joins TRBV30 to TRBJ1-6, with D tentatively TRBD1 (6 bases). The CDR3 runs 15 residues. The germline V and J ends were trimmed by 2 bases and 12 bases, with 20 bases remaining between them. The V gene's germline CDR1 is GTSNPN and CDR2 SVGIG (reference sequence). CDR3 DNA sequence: TGTGCCTGGAGTCACGACAGGATGGGAATTGAACCCCTCCACTTT. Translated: CAWSHDRMGIEPLHF.

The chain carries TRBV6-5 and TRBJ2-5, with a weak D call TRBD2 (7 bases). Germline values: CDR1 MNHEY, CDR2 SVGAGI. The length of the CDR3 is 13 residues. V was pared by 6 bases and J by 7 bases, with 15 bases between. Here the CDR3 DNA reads TGTGCCAGCAGACCTGGGGGGGCAGGGACCCAGTACTTC. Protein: CASRPGGAGTQYF.

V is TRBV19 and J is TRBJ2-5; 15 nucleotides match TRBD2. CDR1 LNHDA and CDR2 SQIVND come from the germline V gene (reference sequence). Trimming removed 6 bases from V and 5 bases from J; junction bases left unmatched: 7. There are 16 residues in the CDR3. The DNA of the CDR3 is TGTGCCAGTAGCCGGACTAGCGGGGGGGCAGGTGAGACCCAGTACTTC. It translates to CASSRTSGGAGETQYF. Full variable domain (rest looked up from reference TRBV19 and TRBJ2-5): DGGITQSPKYLFRKEGQNVTLSCEQNLNHDAMYWYRQDPGQGLRLIYYSQIVNDFQKGDIAEGYSVSREKKESFPLTVTSAQKNPTAFYLCASSRTSGGAGETQYFGPGTRLLVL.

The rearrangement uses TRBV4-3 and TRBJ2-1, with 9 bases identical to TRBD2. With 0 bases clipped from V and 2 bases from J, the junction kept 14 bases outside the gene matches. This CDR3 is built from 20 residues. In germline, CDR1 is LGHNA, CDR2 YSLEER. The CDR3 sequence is CASSQENTSGRLRPYNEQFF. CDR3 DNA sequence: TGCGCCAGCAGCCAAGAAAACACTAGCGGGCGGCTCCGCCCCTACAATGAGCAGTTCTTC.

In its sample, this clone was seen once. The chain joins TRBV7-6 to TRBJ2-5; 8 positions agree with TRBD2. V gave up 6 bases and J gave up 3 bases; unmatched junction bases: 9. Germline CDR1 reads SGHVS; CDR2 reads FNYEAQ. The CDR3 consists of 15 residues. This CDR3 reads CASSSDGTSKETQYF. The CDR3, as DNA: TGTGCCAGCAGTTCCGACGGGACTAGTAAAGAGACCCAGTACTTC.